These 28 T cell receptor beta chains originate from one sample sequenced in a study of a mutant IDH1 vaccine in newly diagnosed glioma. This sample's time point: week 47, end of study. Every vaccination contained 300 ug of the mutant IDH1 20-mer peptide and was paired with topical imiquimod. TCRdb keeps only in-frame clones here, not all; method: immunoSEQ multiplex PCR. The table has approximately 56,000 clones, about two thirds seen once. These receptors lack a known antigen. The starting material was peripheral blood mononuclear cells (PBMCs), obtained from a glioma patient whose treatment included an IDH1 peptide vaccine. Receptors were obtained from a man in his forties with glioma. Some clones in this sample may be carry-over from other donors' samples.

As for this clone: This specimen includes other DNA sequences encoding the same CDR3. The V and J genes are TRBV9 and TRBJ2-1; tentative D call: TRBD1 (5 bases). Germline loops: CDR1 SGDLS, CDR2 YYNGEE. This CDR3 is built from 15 residues. V lost 0 bases and J lost 0, with 7 bases in between. The CDR3 here is CASSVEGASYNEQFF. The CDR3 DNA follows: TGTGCCAGCAGCGTAGAAGGGGCCTCCTACAATGAGCAGTTCTTC.

This clone was seen a handful of times. The chain has TRBV2 and TRBJ1-2; no firm D call. Germline CDR1 SNHLY, CDR2 FYNNEI. The CDR3 length is 14 residues. Trimming stripped 0 bases from V and 4 bases from J, with 9 bases between. The CDR3 here is CASSEARVGYGYTF. In nucleotides, the CDR3 is TGTGCCAGCAGTGAAGCGCGGGTTGGCTATGGCTACACCTTC.

The CDR3 nucleotides read TGTGCCAGCAGCCGGAGGTTGCTAGCGGGGGGGCAGGTCGAGCAGTACTTC. This codes for CASSRRLLAGGQVEQYF. The V call is TRBV7-2, the J call TRBJ2-7, with TRBD2 identical over 12 bases. J lost 6 bases, V lost 5 bases, and 14 bases had no gene match. The CDR3 totals 17 residues. The germline V gene encodes CDR1 SGHTA and CDR2 FQGNSA.

The chain couples TRBV10-2 to TRBJ1-2, with TRBD1 matching over 9 bases. The ends lost 7 bases at V and 4 bases at J; junction bases unmatched: 10. CDR3 size: 15 residues. Germline CDR1 and CDR2: WSHSY and SAAADI. CDR3 nucleotide sequence: TGCGCCAGCAACCCAACAGGGGGCTCGGGCTATGGCTACACCTTC. This sequence encodes CASNPTGGSGYGYTF.

The chain's CDR3 is CASSPTGVDNGYTF. The CDR3 DNA follows: TGTGCCAGCTCACCAACAGGGGTCGATAATGGCTACACCTTC. The J gene is TRBJ1-2, the V gene TRBV18; 7 positions agree with TRBD1. Trimming removed 2 bases from V and 6 bases from J; junction bases left unmatched: 6. The CDR3 runs to 14 residues. Germline V CDR1 and CDR2: KGHSH, LQKENI. Looking up the rest from reference TRBV18 and TRBJ1-2 gives the full variable domain: NAGVMQNPRHLVRRRGQEARLRCSPMKGHSHVYWYRQLPEEGLKFMVYLQKENIIDESGMPKERFSAEFPKEGPSILRIQQVVRGDSAAYFCASSPTGVDNGYTFGSGTRLTVV.

This clone was recorded only once. The chain is built from TRBV6-1 and TRBJ2-5, with TRBD2 identical over 8 bases. Germline V CDR1 and CDR2: MNHNS, SASEGT. Trimming removed 2 bases from V and 5 bases from J; junction bases left unmatched: 7. CDR3 size: 15 residues. This chain's CDR3 is CASSESGSPWETQYF. CDR3 coding DNA: TGTGCCAGCAGTGAAAGCGGGAGCCCTTGGGAGACCCAGTACTTC.

V gene TRBV5-6 combines with J gene TRBJ2-3; 7 bases match TRBD1. The V and J ends lost 5 bases and 4 bases, in that order; junction bases with no gene match: 16. The CDR3 is 17 amino acids. Germline V CDR1 and CDR2: SGHDT, YYEEEE. The CDR3 spells CASSPADTTGWADTQYF. The CDR3 DNA reads TGTGCCAGCAGTCCCGCCGATACGACAGGGTGGGCAGATACGCAGTATTTT.

The V and J genes are TRBV29-1 and TRBJ2-3, with 7 bases lining up with TRBD1. The CDR3 sequence is 13 residues long. The junction had 7 bases not matched to a gene; V was cut back by 1 base and J by 9 bases. Germline V gene lookup returns CDR1 SQVTM and CDR2 ANQGSEA. The CDR3 DNA sequence: TGCAGCGTTGAAGGACAGGGCCCGGGGACGCAGTATTTT. Protein sequence: CSVEGQGPGTQYF.

The CDR3 region is CASSEGGSYQETQYF. The CDR3 region has the DNA TGTGCCAGCAGCGAGGGAGGAAGTTACCAAGAGACCCAGTACTTC. The V call is TRBV9, the J call TRBJ2-5; D may be TRBD2 (6 bases). Germline CDR1 is SGDLS and CDR2 is YYNGEE. This CDR3 region has 15 residues. V lost 3 bases and J lost 0, with 12 bases in between. The variable domain in full, with the rest retrieved from reference TRBV9 and TRBJ2-5, is DSGVTQTPKHLITATGQRVTLRCSPRSGDLSVYWYQQSLDQGLQFLIQYYNGEERAKGNILERFSAQQFPDLHSELNLSSLELGDSALYFCASSEGGSYQETQYFGPGTRLLVL.

The rearrangement uses TRBV30 and TRBJ1-1; weak D call: TRBD1 (6 bases). Trimming cost V 2 bases and J 0 bases, with 10 bases left between them. Looked up from germline, CDR1 is GTSNPN and CDR2 is SVGIG (reference sequence). This CDR3 has 14 residues. The DNA for the CDR3 is TGTGCCTGGAGTAGGGGGACACTGAACACTGAAGCTTTCTTT. It is translated as CAWSRGTLNTEAFF.

V is TRBV2 and J is TRBJ1-5; no definite D call. Germline loops: CDR1 SNHLY, CDR2 FYNNEI. Trimming shortened V by 6 bases and J by 2 bases, and 17 bases separated the two germline ends. This CDR3 has 16 amino acids. CDR3 region: CASRSRTGFGNQPQHF. The CDR3 DNA follows: TGTGCCAGCAGATCCCGGACCGGTTTTGGCAATCAGCCCCAGCATTTT.

The V call is TRBV2, the J call TRBJ2-5; TRBD1 agrees at 7 bases. The CDR3 length is 13 residues. After removal of 8 bases from V and 5 bases from J, the junction contained 8 bases not matched to a gene. The germline V gene has CDR1 SNHLY and CDR2 FYNNEI. In DNA, the CDR3 is TGTGCCAGCCGAAACAGGGGAGTGGAGACCCAGTACTTC. It specifies CASRNRGVETQYF.

V is TRBV2 and J is TRBJ1-1; TRBD1 matches at 8 bases. V was clipped by 6 bases and J by 4 bases; unmatched bases: 7. Germline loops: CDR1 SNHLY, CDR2 FYNNEI. This CDR3 contains 14 residues. The CDR3 loop is CASRDPGQVTEAFF. CDR3 in DNA: TGTGCCAGCAGGGACCCGGGACAGGTCACTGAAGCTTTCTTT.

V is TRBV6-6 and J is TRBJ1-4; weak D call: TRBD1 (5 bases). Per the germline V gene, CDR1 is MNHNY and CDR2 is SVGAGI (reference sequence). Trimming cost V 8 bases and J 8 bases, with 18 bases left between them. CDR3 length: 14 residues. This chain's CDR3 is CASQTSRAWEKLFF. CDR3 nucleotide sequence: TGTGCCAGCCAAACGAGCAGGGCTTGGGAAAAACTGTTTTTT.

This clone showed up just once. The chain combines TRBV19 with TRBJ1-3; the D is unclear. This CDR3 comprises 14 residues. Trimming removed 5 bases from V and 4 bases from J, with 12 bases in between. Germline values: CDR1 LNHDA, CDR2 SQIVND (reference sequence). CDR3 sequence (DNA): TGTGCCAGTAGTGCCCCGGGCCGAGGAAACACCATATATTTT. Translating gives CASSAPGRGNTIYF.

This clone occurred a few times. The V gene is TRBV15, the J gene TRBJ2-7; a weak D match, TRBD1 (6 bases). This CDR3 comprises 14 residues. Trimming cost V 0 bases and J 4 bases, with 10 bases left between them. Looked up from germline, CDR1 is LNHNV and CDR2 is YYDKDF (reference sequence). CDR3 sequence (DNA): TGTGCCACCAGCAGAGACAGGGGACGATACGAGCAGTACTTC. Amino acids: CATSRDRGRYEQYF.

This clone was detected only once. V is TRBV25-1 and J is TRBJ1-4; no clear D. In germline, CDR1 is MGHDK, CDR2 SYGVNS. The length of the CDR3 is 16 residues. V was trimmed by 4 bases and J by 4 bases, leaving 16 bases between them. As DNA, the CDR3 is TGTGCCAGCAGTGCTGATGAGGCGCCCTTTAATGAAAAACTGTTTTTT. Translation gives CASSADEAPFNEKLFF.

The chain joins TRBV6-4 to TRBJ2-1; 15 bases map to TRBD2. Germline values: CDR1 MRHNA, CDR2 SNTAGT. The CDR3 is made up of 22 amino acids. The V and J ends lost 0 bases and 1 base, in that order; junction bases with no gene match: 13. The DNA for the CDR3 is TGTGCCAGCAGTGACTCGGTCGTCCCGGGACTAGCGGGGGGAGAATCCTACAATGAGCAGTTCTTC. Translated: CASSDSVVPGLAGGESYNEQFF.

The rearrangement links TRBV7-2 to TRBJ2-1; D tentatively reads TRBD1 or TRBD2 (5 bases each). Germline V gene sequence: CDR1 SGHTA, CDR2 FQGNSA. Trimming removed 1 base at V and 2 bases at J, with 9 bases between. The CDR3 is 15 amino acids. The DNA of the CDR3 is TGTGCCAGCAGCTTAGTCGTGGGGGCCTACAATGAGCAGTTCTTC. Its protein is CASSLVVGAYNEQFF.

This rearrangement joins TRBV6-6 to TRBJ1-6; no clear D gene. Germline CDR1 MNHNY, CDR2 SVGAGI (reference sequence). Between the trimmed V and J ends, which lost 4 bases and 6 bases, there was a span of 10 bases. This CDR3 is built from 14 residues. The chain's CDR3 is CASSSTGSNSPLHF. The CDR3 nucleotides read TGTGCCAGCAGTTCAACGGGGTCTAATTCACCCCTCCACTTT.

The CDR3 is CASSGTGTSDTQYF. The CDR3 nucleotides read TGTGCCAGCTCAGGGACAGGGACATCAGATACGCAGTATTTT. The gene calls are TRBV18 and TRBJ2-3; 9 bases line up with TRBD1. This CDR3 has 14 residues. Per germline, CDR1 KGHSH and CDR2 LQKENI. V lost 5 bases and J lost 4; bases outside the gene matches: 4.

V gene TRBV25-1 combines with J gene TRBJ2-1; TRBD1 might be the D (5 bases). Between the trimmed V and J ends, which lost 3 bases and 6 bases, there was a span of 18 bases. CDR3 length equals 16 residues. Germline lookup yields CDR1 MGHDK and CDR2 SYGVNS. The CDR3 region has the DNA TGTGCCAGCAGTGATAACCGGCAGGGAATGCTCAATGAGCAGTTCTTC. Encoded protein: CASSDNRQGMLNEQFF.

This clone was counted only a few times. This chain uses TRBV7-9 with TRBJ1-2; D is unclear. The CDR3 totals 13 residues. Germline V CDR1 and CDR2: SEHNR, FQNEAQ (reference sequence). Between the trimmed V and J ends, which lost 1 base and 3 bases, there was a span of 6 bases. As DNA, the CDR3 is TGTGCCAGCAGCTTAGGGGTATACTATGGCTACACCTTC. It translates to CASSLGVYYGYTF. Filled out from reference TRBV7-9 and TRBJ1-2, the complete variable domain reads DTGVSQNPRHKITKRGQNVTFRCDPISEHNRLYWYRQTLGQGPEFLTYFQNEAQLEKSRLLSDRFSAERPKGSFSTLEIQRTEQGDSAMYLCASSLGVYYGYTFGSGTRLTVV.

J is TRBJ1-6 and V is TRBV5-1, with D possibly matching TRBD1 (6 bases). Per germline, CDR1 SGHRS and CDR2 YFSETQ. The germline V and J ends were trimmed by 4 bases and 10 bases, with 21 bases remaining between them. CDR3 length equals 16 residues. In DNA form, the CDR3 reads TGCGCCAGCAGCCCCCATTCGGGGGCAATAGAATCACCCCTCCACTTT. It is translated as CASSPHSGAIESPLHF.

This clone was counted a few times. The rearrangement joins TRBV11-3 to TRBJ2-1; 7 bases map to TRBD2. This CDR3 is built from 17 residues. J lost 0 bases, V lost 5 bases, and 10 bases had no gene match. From germline, CDR1 is SGHNT and CDR2 YENEEA. In DNA, the CDR3 is TGTGCCAGCAGCCCGACGGGGGGTCCCAGCTCCTACAATGAGCAGTTCTTC. Translated: CASSPTGGPSSYNEQFF.

This chain links TRBV11-1 with TRBJ2-5; the D gene is possibly TRBD2 (6 bases). This CDR3 has 16 residues. The ends were cut back, 4 bases at V and 0 bases at J, with 15 bases in the middle. Germline CDR1 and CDR2: SGHAT and FQDESV (reference sequence). CDR3 DNA sequence: TGTGCCAGCAGCTCTCGGGTAGCGGTATACCAAGAGACCCAGTACTTC. Translation: CASSSRVAVYQETQYF.

This clone was counted a few times. The chain has TRBV12-1 and TRBJ1-1. TRBV12-1 has pseudogene status. This CDR3 has 15 residues. CDR3 DNA sequence: TGTGCCAGCAGCTTTGAGGCCTCCCCAAACACTGAAGCTTTCTTT. Protein: CASSFEASPNTEAFF.

The rearrangement joins TRBV5-4 to TRBJ2-5; no firm D call. The CDR3 covers 11 residues. Per the germline V gene, CDR1 is SGHNT and CDR2 is YYREEE (reference sequence). V lost 7 bases to trimming and J lost 4 bases, with 8 bases between them. As DNA, the CDR3 is TGTGCCAGCGGGGTAGGAGAGACCCAGTACTTC. Its translation is CASGVGETQYF.